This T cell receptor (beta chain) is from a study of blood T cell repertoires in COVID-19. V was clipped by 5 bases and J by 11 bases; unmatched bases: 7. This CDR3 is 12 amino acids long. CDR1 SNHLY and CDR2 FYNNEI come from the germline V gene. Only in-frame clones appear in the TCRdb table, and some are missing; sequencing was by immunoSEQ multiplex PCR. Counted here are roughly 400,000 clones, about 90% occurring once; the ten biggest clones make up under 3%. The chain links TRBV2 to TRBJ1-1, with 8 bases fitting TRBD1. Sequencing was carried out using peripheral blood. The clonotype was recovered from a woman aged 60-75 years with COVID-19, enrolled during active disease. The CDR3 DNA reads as TGTGCCAGCAGTCGGACAGGGATAACGGCTTTCTTT. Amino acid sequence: CASSRTGITAFF.